The 7 T cell receptor beta chains reported below all come from one sample, sequenced in a study of T cell responses to AZD1222 COVID-19 vaccine. Measured with immunoSEQ multiplex PCR; TCRdb has only the in-frame clones, and not every one. Of 100,000 to 150,000 clones listed, about nine tenths are singletons. The sample consisted of peripheral blood, taken on day 0 of AZD1222 vaccination. The receptors were gathered from an adult in good health.

V and J are TRBV28 and TRBJ1-3, with D perhaps matching TRBD1 (5 bases). From germline, CDR1 is MDHEN and CDR2 SYDVKM. The CDR3 has 15 residues. V gave up 5 bases and J gave up 5 bases, with 16 bases separating them. The CDR3: CASSGPGGSRNTIYF. CDR3 DNA sequence: TGTGCCAGCAGTGGCCCTGGGGGTAGTAGAAACACCATATATTTT.

This sequence joins TRBV30 and TRBJ2-3; no reliable D call. The CDR3 runs to 11 residues. V was shortened by 1 base and J by 6 bases, with 5 bases between the two germline ends. Germline CDR1 and CDR2: GTSNPN and SVGIG (reference sequence). The CDR3 DNA follows: TGTGCCTGGAGTGGTTTTGATACGCAGTATTTT. Its protein is CAWSGFDTQYF.

This clone was picked up a small number of times. The chain joins TRBV6-1 to TRBJ1-4, with D possibly being TRBD1 (6 bases). CDR1 and CDR2 from the germline V gene are MNHNS and SASEGT. Trimming removed 1 base at V and 8 bases at J, with 11 bases between. CDR3 length equals 14 residues. The CDR3 nucleotides read TGTGCCAGCAGTGAAGGATGGGGACAAGAAAAACTGTTTTTT. It is translated as CASSEGWGQEKLFF.

This clone has a handful of counts. CDR3 bases: TGTGCCTGGAGTGTACAAGGGCTGGGGAAACTGTTTTTT. This translates into CAWSVQGLGKLFF. This rearrangement joins TRBV30 to TRBJ1-4; D gene unclear. The CDR3 covers 13 residues. Trimming removed 0 bases from V and 11 bases from J, with 13 bases in between. Germline-derived CDR1 and CDR2 are GTSNPN and SVGIG (reference sequence).

The genes are TRBV5-3 and TRBJ1-1; the D gene is possibly TRBD1 (5 bases). TRBV5-3 is annotated as an ORF whose role is uncertain. V was cut by 3 bases and J by 1 base, with 16 bases left in between. The CDR3 covers 16 residues. The DNA of the CDR3 is TGTGCCAGAAGCTGTAACCCGGGGCGCAGGAACACTGAAGCTTTCTTT. This codes for CARSCNPGRRNTEAFF.

This chain connects TRBV4-1 to TRBJ1-5; no clear D gene. V gave up 0 bases and J gave up 2 bases, with 8 bases separating them. Germline V gene data show CDR1 as MGHRA and CDR2 as YSYEKL. The CDR3 consists of 15 residues. The chain's CDR3 is CASSQESVGNQPQHF. Here the CDR3 DNA reads TGCGCCAGCAGCCAAGAATCGGTAGGCAATCAGCCCCAGCATTTT.

The chain's CDR3 is CASLRGAETQYF. CDR3 DNA: TGTGCCAGTTTGCGGGGGGCAGAGACCCAGTACTTC. The chain combines TRBV2 with TRBJ2-5, with TRBD2 identical over 8 bases. Trimming cost V 9 bases and J 4 bases; bases outside gene matches: 4. CDR1 SNHLY and CDR2 FYNNEI come from the germline V gene. The CDR3 runs to 12 residues. Variable domain in full (rest from reference TRBV2 and TRBJ2-5): EPEVTQTPSHQVTQMGQEVILRCVPISNHLYFYWYRQILGQKVEFLVSFYNNEISEKSEIFDDQFSVERPDGSNFTLKIRSTKLEDSAMYFCASLRGAETQYFGPGTRLLVL.